This TCR beta chain was sequenced in a study of T cell responses to AZD1222 COVID-19 vaccine. Study-level findings and limits: None of the repertoires were sampled until the peak T cell response had passed.

Germline loops: CDR1 SGHRS, CDR2 YFSETQ. The junction had 4 bases not matched to a gene; V was cut back by 0 bases and J by 5 bases. The CDR3 is made up of 15 amino acids. Turning to this clone: Its antigen is still unknown.

Libraries were prepared by immunoSEQ multiplex PCR; TCRdb keeps only in-frame clonotypes and omits some of them. The sample consists of some 150,000 clones, 87% of them appearing once. This chain connects TRBV5-1 to TRBJ2-2; the match to TRBD2 covers 7 bases. Sequencing used peripheral blood, obtained 28 days after the second AZD1222 dose. The sequence was obtained from an adult who received the AZD1222 COVID-19 vaccine. The DNA of the CDR3 is TGCGCCAGCAGCTTGGAAGGACTAGGAACCGGGGAGCTGTTTTTT. Amino acids: CASSLEGLGTGELFF.